One and the same sample provided the 20 T cell receptor beta chains below, sequenced in a study of shared clonotypes between healthy human individuals. Sequencing used immunoSEQ multiplex PCR; TCRdb keeps in-frame clones, though not all of them. The data show some 1,600,000 clones, 95% to 99% seen once. Sequencing was performed on naive CD4+ T cells sorted from blood. Subset noted: CD45RA+ positively selected. The receptors here all came from a man aged 25 to 45 in good health.

This sequence joins TRBV6-1 and TRBJ1-5; no reliable D call. This CDR3 is 15 amino acids long. Germline CDR1 is MNHNS and CDR2 is SASEGT. The germline V and J ends were trimmed by 6 bases and 1 base, with 13 bases remaining between them. CDR3 sequence: CASSRSDTSNQPQHF. The DNA for the CDR3 is TGTGCCAGCAGCCGATCAGACACAAGCAATCAGCCCCAGCATTTT.

The chain is built from TRBV6-1 and TRBJ2-7; D perhaps matches TRBD1 (5 bases). V gave up 6 bases and J gave up 3 bases, with 18 bases separating them. CDR1 is MNHNS, CDR2 SASEGT, per germline. The CDR3 is 15 residues long. In DNA form, the CDR3 reads TGTGCCAGCAGGCACAGGTCCCAGGTCGACTACGAGCAGTACTTC. It is translated as CASRHRSQVDYEQYF.

The chain couples TRBV2 to TRBJ1-5; TRBD1 is a possible D gene (6 bases). Trimming removed 8 bases from V and 4 bases from J, with 12 bases in between. The CDR3 contains 13 residues. CDR1 and CDR2 (germline): SNHLY, FYNNEI. CDR3 region: CASGQTGNQPQHF. For the CDR3, the DNA is TGTGCCAGCGGCCAAACAGGGAATCAGCCCCAGCATTTT.

V and J are TRBV5-1 and TRBJ2-7; no definite D call. From germline, CDR1 is SGHRS and CDR2 YFSETQ. This CDR3 has 13 amino acids. Between the trimmed V and J ends, which lost 4 bases and 1 base, there was a span of 9 bases. The CDR3 DNA follows: TGCGCCAGCAGCAGTCCGGAGTCCTACGAGCAGTACTTC. Encoded protein: CASSSPESYEQYF.

This clone was seen only once. This chain joins TRBV5-1 and TRBJ1-6; the D is unclear. The CDR3 consists of 14 residues. Germline V lookup: CDR1 SGHRS, CDR2 YFSETQ. Trimming took off 0 bases at V and 13 bases at J, with 14 bases between the two ends. For the CDR3, the DNA is TGCGCCAGCAGCTTGGGAACCCCGGGCAAGCCCCTCCACTTT. Amino acid sequence: CASSLGTPGKPLHF. Based on the CDR3 plus reference TRBV5-1 and TRBJ1-6, the full variable domain is KAGVTQTPRYLIKTRGQQVTLSCSPISGHRSVSWYQQTPGQGLQFLFEYFSETQRNKGNFPGRFSGRQFSNSRSEMNVSTLELGDSALYLCASSLGTPGKPLHFGNGTRLTVT.

The chain employs TRBV7-9 and TRBJ1-4, with no clear D. V lost 3 bases to trimming and J lost 0 bases, with 8 bases between them. The CDR3 loop spans 15 amino acids. Per germline, CDR1 SEHNR and CDR2 FQNEAQ (reference sequence). The CDR3 nucleotides read TGTGCCAGCAGCTTGGAGGCCGCAACTAATGAAAAACTGTTTTTT. It yields the protein CASSLEAATNEKLFF. Complete variable domain (other parts from reference TRBV7-9 and TRBJ1-4): DTGVSQNPRHKITKRGQNVTFRCDPISEHNRLYWYRQTLGQGPEFLTYFQNEAQLEKSRLLSDRFSAERPKGSFSTLEIQRTEQGDSAMYLCASSLEAATNEKLFFGSGTQLSVL.

Comment on this clone: Other DNA variants within this sample encode the same CDR3. This chain uses TRBV5-1 with TRBJ2-7; D uncertain. Germline V gives CDR1 SGHRS, CDR2 YFSETQ. The CDR3 is made up of 13 amino acids. The V end lost 0 bases, the J end lost 0 bases, and 4 bases lay between the germline ends. CDR3: CASSLDGSYEQYF. The CDR3 DNA reads TGCGCCAGCAGCTTGGACGGCTCCTACGAGCAGTACTTC.

In regard to this clone: The sample has other DNA sequences that encode this CDR3 too. The CDR3 spells CSVANNEQFF. Here the CDR3 DNA reads TGCAGCGTGGCCAACAATGAGCAGTTCTTC. The chain carries TRBV29-1 and TRBJ2-1; D not resolved. The V and J ends lost 6 bases and 5 bases respectively, with 5 bases between them. Germline loops: CDR1 SQVTM, CDR2 ANQGSEA. This CDR3 has 10 amino acids.

V and J are TRBV29-1 and TRBJ2-7, with unresolved D. The CDR3 is made up of 11 amino acids. Trimming shortened V by 6 bases and J by 2 bases, and 8 bases separated the two germline ends. Per the germline V gene, CDR1 is SQVTM and CDR2 is ANQGSEA. CDR3 in amino acids: CSVPGPYEQYF. In DNA form, the CDR3 reads TGCAGCGTCCCTGGACCCTACGAGCAGTACTTC.

V is TRBV28 and J is TRBJ2-5; D perhaps matches TRBD2 (6 bases). The CDR3 spans 14 residues. Per germline, CDR1 MDHEN and CDR2 SYDVKM. Trimming shortened V by 2 bases and J by 5 bases, and 12 bases separated the two germline ends. The CDR3 reads CASSLGGWLETQYF. The CDR3 nucleotides are TGTGCCAGCAGTTTAGGGGGGTGGCTGGAGACCCAGTACTTC.

The chain is built from TRBV9 and TRBJ2-4; unclear D gene. CDR3 size: 11 residues. Trimming removed 7 bases from V and 3 bases from J, with 5 bases in between. Germline V gene lookup returns CDR1 SGDLS and CDR2 YYNGEE. The CDR3 protein is CASEDKNIQYF. CDR3 nucleotides: TGTGCCAGCGAGGACAAAAACATTCAGTACTTC.

This chain connects TRBV9 to TRBJ2-7; no firm D call. Trimming stripped 4 bases from V and 6 bases from J, with 11 bases between. CDR1 SGDLS and CDR2 YYNGEE come from the germline V gene. The length of the CDR3 is 12 residues. The DNA for the CDR3 is TGTGCCAGCAGCCACTCCGGCCCCGAGCAGTACTTC. Its protein is CASSHSGPEQYF.

The genes are TRBV5-5 and TRBJ2-7; 8 bases map to TRBD2. The V gene's germline CDR1 is SGHKS and CDR2 YYEKEE (reference sequence). Unmatched junction bases numbered 12, after V lost 3 bases and J lost 4 bases. This CDR3 spans 16 amino acids. The chain's CDR3 is CASSSPGGSGDYEQYF. The CDR3, as DNA: TGTGCCAGCAGCTCCCCCGGGGGTAGCGGGGATTACGAGCAGTACTTC.

This clone was seen once. Other DNA sequences in the same sample also yield this CDR3. This chain connects TRBV5-6 to TRBJ2-7; D is unresolved. Per germline, CDR1 SGHDT and CDR2 YYEEEE. CDR3 length: 15 residues. Trimming took 0 bases from V and 0 from J, leaving 10 bases between them. In DNA form, the CDR3 reads TGTGCCAGCAGCTTGGGTGGCGGTCCCTCCTACGAGCAGTACTTC. Its translation is CASSLGGGPSYEQYF.

This rearrangement joins TRBV14 to TRBJ2-5; 11 nucleotides match TRBD2. The CDR3 contains 14 residues. V lost 3 bases, J lost 5 bases, and 2 bases stayed unmatched. CDR1 and CDR2 from the germline V gene are SGHDN and FVKESK. The CDR3 nucleotides read TGTGCCAGCAGCCACCGACTAGCGGGGGAGACCCAGTACTTC. It translates to CASSHRLAGETQYF.

The chain has TRBV28 and TRBJ1-1; D is undetermined. The CDR3 loop spans 12 amino acids. The V and J ends lost 0 bases and 7 bases respectively, with 6 bases between them. Per germline, CDR1 MDHEN and CDR2 SYDVKM. The CDR3 here is CASSLWGGEAFF. The CDR3, as DNA: TGTGCCAGCAGTTTATGGGGCGGTGAAGCTTTCTTT.

The CDR3 region is CASVSRDHQLYEQYF. The CDR3 DNA reads TGTGCCAGCGTATCCCGGGACCACCAATTGTACGAGCAGTACTTC. V is TRBV2 and J is TRBJ2-7; D possibly uses TRBD1 or TRBD2 (5 bases each). Germline CDR1 and CDR2: SNHLY and FYNNEI. V was clipped by 8 bases and J by 4 bases, with 21 bases between them. CDR3 length: 15 residues.

The V and J genes are TRBV7-8 and TRBJ2-2; no firm D call. The CDR3 runs to 15 residues. CDR1 is SGHVS and CDR2 is FQNEAQ in the germline V gene. V lost 1 base, J lost 7 bases, and 13 bases lay in between. The CDR3 DNA is TGTGCCAGCAGCTTAGTATCTCTGGCGAGCGGGGAGCTGTTTTTT. It is translated as CASSLVSLASGELFF.

V is TRBV5-4 and J is TRBJ1-2; D is undetermined. The germline gives CDR1 SGHNT, CDR2 YYREEE (reference sequence). V lost 3 bases and J lost 7, with 10 bases in between. This CDR3 spans 12 amino acids. This chain's CDR3 is CASSSTSRGYTF. CDR3 DNA sequence: TGTGCCAGCAGCTCGACGTCGCGTGGCTACACCTTC.

CDR3 bases: TGCGCCAGCAGCCAAGGTGTACAGGGAGACTACGAGCAGTACTTC. Translated: CASSQGVQGDYEQYF. The genes are TRBV4-3 and TRBJ2-7, with a weak D call TRBD1 (6 bases). This CDR3 has 15 residues. Germline V gene lookup returns CDR1 LGHNA and CDR2 YSLEER. Trimming removed 1 base from V and 3 bases from J, with 13 bases in between.